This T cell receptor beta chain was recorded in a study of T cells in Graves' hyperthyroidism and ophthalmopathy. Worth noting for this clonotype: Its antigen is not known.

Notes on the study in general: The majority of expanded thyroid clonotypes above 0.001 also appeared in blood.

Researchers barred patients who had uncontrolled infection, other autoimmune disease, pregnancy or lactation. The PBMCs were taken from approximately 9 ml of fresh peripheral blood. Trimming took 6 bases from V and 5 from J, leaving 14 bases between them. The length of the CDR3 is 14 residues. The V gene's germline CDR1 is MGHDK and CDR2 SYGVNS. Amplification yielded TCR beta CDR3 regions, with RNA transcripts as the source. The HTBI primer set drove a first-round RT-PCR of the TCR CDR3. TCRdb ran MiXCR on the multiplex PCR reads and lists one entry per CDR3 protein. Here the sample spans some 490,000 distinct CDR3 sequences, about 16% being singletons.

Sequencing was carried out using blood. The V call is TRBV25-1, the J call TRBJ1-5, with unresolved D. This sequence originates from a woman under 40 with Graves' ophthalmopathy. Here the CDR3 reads CASRSEVWDQPQHF. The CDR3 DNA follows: TGTGCCAGCAGATCGGAGGTATGGGATCAGCCCCAGCATTTT.